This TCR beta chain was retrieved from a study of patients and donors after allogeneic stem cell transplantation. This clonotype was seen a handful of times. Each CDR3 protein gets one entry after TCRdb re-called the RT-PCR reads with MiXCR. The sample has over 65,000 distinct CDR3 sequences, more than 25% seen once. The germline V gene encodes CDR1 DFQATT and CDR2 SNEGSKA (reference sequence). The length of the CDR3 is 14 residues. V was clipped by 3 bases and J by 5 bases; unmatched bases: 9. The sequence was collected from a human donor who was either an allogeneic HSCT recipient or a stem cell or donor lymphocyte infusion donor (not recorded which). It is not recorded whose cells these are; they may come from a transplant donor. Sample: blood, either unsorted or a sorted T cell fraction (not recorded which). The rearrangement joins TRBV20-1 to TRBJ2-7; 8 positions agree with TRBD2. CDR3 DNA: TGCAGTGCTAGCCCGGGAGGGAATTCGGACGAGCAGTACTTC. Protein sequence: CSASPGGNSDEQYF.